The present T cell receptor (beta chain) was sequenced within a study of graft-versus-host responses after intestinal transplantation. About the study: Grafts were multivisceral, liver-intestinal, or isolated intestinal. Once they had received anti-thymocyte globulin induction, all recipients took tacrolimus and steroids for around 3 years. Whole-study findings and limits: Patients who carried graft-donor T cell macrochimerism also had high graft-versus-host to host-versus-graft clonal ratios in their allografts.

Some clones are missing from TCRdb's copy, which holds only in-frame ones; the method was immunoSEQ multiplex PCR. The data hold some 82,000 clones, with roughly 84% observed a single time. For this clone: Its antigen is still unknown.

Trimming stripped 2 bases from V and 5 bases from J, with 4 bases between. Germline values: CDR1 SGHDT, CDR2 YYEEEE. The CDR3 runs to 11 residues. This receptor was taken from a human donor who was the organ donor for an intestinal transplant. Sequences were derived from unstimulated CD8+ T cells sorted from spleen or lymph node cells, sampled before transplant. The rearrangement links TRBV5-6 to TRBJ1-1; D is unresolved. The CDR3 loop reads CASSLGTEAFF. CDR3 bases: TGTGCCAGCAGCTTAGGTACTGAAGCTTTCTTT.